Sequencing of this TCR beta chain was carried out in a study of blood T cell repertoires in COVID-19. The wider study: The samples span acute and convalescent COVID-19 from the United States, Italy and Spain. Sources were T cells, B-cell-depleted T cells, or PBMCs; the material itself was cDNA or gDNA.

The CDR3 spans 11 residues. V trimming: 6 bases; J trimming: 4 bases; junction bases outside the gene matches: 2. Germline CDR1 DFQATT, CDR2 SNEGSKA (reference sequence). Original methodology: Cell counts per sample came from amplifying reference gene primers. Assay used: immunoSEQ multiplex PCR; TCRdb lists only in-frame clones, some missing. V and J calls and clone size are as listed in that table; D and trimming were resolved from the DNA. The data show just under 300,000 clones, around nine tenths seen once. The table lists this clone with a few counts. The specimen was peripheral blood. The TCR was taken from a man between 65 and 85 years old with acute or convalescent COVID-19. V usage is TRBV20-1 and J usage is TRBJ2-7; 8 bases align to TRBD2. As DNA, the CDR3 is TGCAGTGCGCGGGGGGTGTACGAGCAGTACTTC. Translation: CSARGVYEQYF.